The source of this TCR beta chain is a study of T cells in localized non-small cell lung cancer. Overall study results and limits: Uninvolved adjacent lung showed higher T cell clonality than tumor. Since sequencing was restricted to only one region of the tumor, intratumor heterogeneity remains a possibility.

Measured with immunoSEQ multiplex PCR; TCRdb has only the in-frame clones, and not every one. The sample holds more than 30,000 clones, just over 85% seen once. Trimming took 6 bases from V and 0 from J, leaving 8 bases between them. CDR3 length: 13 residues. Germline CDR1 reads LNHDA; CDR2 reads SQIVND (reference sequence). With respect to this clone: The antigen is unknown.

The sample here was peripheral blood, taken before any cancer treatment. The receptor's source is a male donor aged 60 or over with stage III lung adenocarcinoma. The V call is TRBV19, the J call TRBJ1-1; D is unresolved. Here the CDR3 reads CASSKQLNTEAFF. The CDR3 DNA follows: TGTGCCAGTAGCAAACAGTTGAACACTGAAGCTTTCTTT. The whole variable domain, remainder taken from reference TRBV19 and TRBJ1-1, is DGGITQSPKYLFRKEGQNVTLSCEQNLNHDAMYWYRQDPGQGLRLIYYSQIVNDFQKGDIAEGYSVSREKKESFPLTVTSAQKNPTAFYLCASSKQLNTEAFFGQGTRLTVV.